The 21 T cell receptor beta chains below all came from one sample that was sequenced in a study of blood T cell repertoires in COVID-19 (dated by TCRdb to about 2020). Library prep was done by the immunoSEQ multiplex PCR assay. As stored in TCRdb, this immuneACCESS dataset retains in-frame rearrangements with V and J assigned. A fraction of the clones does not appear; measured against another copy, unresolved V genes explain less than half of the discrepancy, and the remainder lacks a known reason. This sample lists almost 80,000 clones; roughly four fifths were detected once. The top ten constitute 30% to 45% of the sample. The sample consisted of peripheral blood. The receptors here all came from a woman aged 65 to 85 with acute or convalescent COVID-19.

The rearrangement uses TRBV29-1 and TRBJ1-2; D is unresolved. Germline CDR1 and CDR2: SQVTM and ANQGSEA. CDR3 length: 14 amino acids. Trimming left V 4 bases short and J 2 bases short, with 14 bases between. The DNA of the CDR3 is TGCAGCGTTGCAATTTCGGGATTCAACTATGGCTACACCTTC. It encodes CSVAISGFNYGYTF.

This clone was detected a few times. This chain links TRBV30 with TRBJ1-1; 7 bases match TRBD1. Looked up from germline, CDR1 is GTSNPN and CDR2 is SVGIG (reference sequence). Trimming removed 2 bases from V and 2 bases from J; junction bases left unmatched: 8. The CDR3 is made up of 15 amino acids. This CDR3 reads CAWSPRDRYNTEAFF. CDR3 nucleotide sequence: TGTGCCTGGAGTCCCCGGGACAGATATAACACTGAAGCTTTCTTT.

The chain recombines TRBV20-1 with TRBJ2-1, with 7 nucleotides matching TRBD2. Looked up from germline, CDR1 is DFQATT and CDR2 is SNEGSKA (reference sequence). This CDR3 contains 14 residues. Trimming cost V 3 bases and J 5 bases; bases outside gene matches: 7. CDR3 loop: CSASPAGVDNEQFF. CDR3 DNA sequence: TGCAGTGCTAGTCCGGCGGGAGTGGACAATGAGCAGTTCTTC.

The gene calls are TRBV29-1 and TRBJ2-3; 9 bases align to TRBD2. Looked up from germline, CDR1 is SQVTM and CDR2 is ANQGSEA. CDR3 length: 14 residues. J lost 6 bases, V lost 8 bases, and 12 bases had no gene match. This CDR3 is CSHLAGVGPDTQYF. The CDR3 DNA is TGCAGCCACTTAGCGGGAGTAGGACCCGATACGCAGTATTTT.

The V call is TRBV18, the J call TRBJ2-7; perhaps TRBD2 as D (6 bases). The CDR3 runs 14 residues. The V end lost 6 bases, the J end lost 3 bases, and 15 bases lay between the germline ends. The germline V gene encodes CDR1 KGHSH and CDR2 LQKENI. CDR3 loop: CASSLHGGIYEQYF. The CDR3 nucleotides read TGTGCCAGCTCTCTTCATGGGGGGATCTACGAGCAGTACTTC.

The rearrangement joins TRBV3-1 (or the pseudogene TRBV3-2) to TRBJ2-5; possible D gene TRBD2, 6 bases. The ends were cut back, 1 base at V and 7 bases at J, with 10 bases in the middle. The CDR3 contains 13 residues. Per the germline V gene, CDR1 is LGHDT and CDR2 is YNNKEL (reference sequence). CDR3 amino acids: CASSQVPSATQYF. The DNA for the CDR3 is TGTGCCAGCAGCCAAGTCCCTAGCGCGACCCAGTACTTC.

This clone has a handful of counts. The V gene is TRBV5-4, the J gene TRBJ1-6; 7 positions match TRBD1. V was pared by 3 bases and J by 0 bases, with 6 bases of the junction left unmatched. Germline V lookup: CDR1 SGHNT, CDR2 YYREEE (reference sequence). The CDR3 runs 17 residues. The CDR3 DNA sequence: TGTGCCAGCAGCTCGGGACAGATGAGCTCCTATAATTCACCCCTCCACTTT. Translation: CASSSGQMSSYNSPLHF.

This clone was picked up a small number of times. V is TRBV5-1 and J is TRBJ2-1, with D maybe TRBD2 (6 bases). The CDR3 runs 14 residues. V lost 1 base to trimming and J lost 4 bases, with 9 bases between them. Per germline, CDR1 SGHRS and CDR2 YFSETQ. CDR3 residues: CASSLRSGYNEQFF. For the CDR3, the DNA is TGCGCCAGCAGCTTGCGTAGCGGTTACAATGAGCAGTTCTTC.

The V call is TRBV7-2, the J call TRBJ2-1, with 7 positions matching TRBD2. Per the germline V gene, CDR1 is SGHTA and CDR2 is FQGNSA. This CDR3 comprises 16 residues. V dropped 5 bases and J dropped 5; count of bases not matched to a gene: 12. The CDR3 loop reads CASSPMLLAVNNEQFF. CDR3 coding DNA: TGTGCCAGCAGCCCGATGTTGCTAGCGGTTAACAATGAGCAGTTCTTC.

This clone was counted a few times. The chain is built from TRBV30 and TRBJ2-3; D is perhaps TRBD2 (5 bases). Germline V gives CDR1 GTSNPN, CDR2 SVGIG (reference sequence). V was shortened by 4 bases and J by 0 bases, with 11 bases between the two germline ends. CDR3 size: 14 residues. The CDR3 spells CAWTAGGSTDTQYF. The CDR3 coding sequence is TGTGCCTGGACCGCGGGCGGCAGCACAGATACGCAGTATTTT.

The chain carries TRBV5-1 and TRBJ2-7, with D perhaps matching TRBD1 (6 bases). The V and J ends lost 4 bases and 0 bases respectively, with 17 bases between them. This CDR3 spans 16 amino acids. CDR1 and CDR2 (germline): SGHRS, YFSETQ. The CDR3 protein is CASSTSPQGSSYEQYF. The DNA of the CDR3 is TGCGCCAGCAGCACTTCCCCACAGGGTTCCTCCTACGAGCAGTACTTC.

The chain combines TRBV5-1 with TRBJ2-5; 7 bases map to TRBD2. V was clipped by 4 bases and J by 5 bases; unmatched bases: 8. Germline V CDR1 and CDR2: SGHRS, YFSETQ. The CDR3 is 14 amino acids. The chain's CDR3 is CASSPLGGQETQYF. The DNA of the CDR3 is TGCGCCAGCAGCCCCTTGGGAGGGCAGGAGACCCAGTACTTC.

The J gene is TRBJ2-5, the V gene TRBV5-1, with TRBD2 identical over 8 bases. The germline V gene encodes CDR1 SGHRS and CDR2 YFSETQ. Trimming took 0 bases from V and 4 from J; bases not matched to a gene: 2. The CDR3 loop spans 14 amino acids. DNA of the CDR3: TGCGCCAGCAGCTTGGTCCTAGCGGGAGAGACCCAGTACTTC. Its protein product is CASSLVLAGETQYF. The full variable domain, with the rest looked up from reference TRBV5-1 and TRBJ2-5, is KAGVTQTPRYLIKTRGQQVTLSCSPISGHRSVSWYQQTPGQGLQFLFEYFSETQRNKGNFPGRFSGRQFSNSRSEMNVSTLELGDSALYLCASSLVLAGETQYFGPGTRLLVL.

CDR3 in amino acids: CASSFSTFQFF. The CDR3 DNA reads as TGTGCCAGCAGTTTTTCGACTTTCCAGTTCTTC. The chain combines TRBV6-6 with TRBJ2-1; D call uncertain. The CDR3 covers 11 residues. Trimming pared 4 bases from V and 13 bases from J, leaving 11 bases between. The V gene's germline CDR1 is MNHNY and CDR2 SVGAGI (reference sequence).

The CDR3, as DNA: TGTGCCAGTAGGGATGTACAGGGGTGGAACTATGGCTACACCTTC. It is translated as CASRDVQGWNYGYTF. The chain recombines TRBV19 with TRBJ1-2; 7 nucleotides align to TRBD1. The germline CDR1 and CDR2 sequences are LNHDA and SQIVND (reference sequence). The CDR3 consists of 15 residues. V lost 6 bases to trimming and J lost 2 bases; unmatched junction nucleotides: 9.

V gene TRBV6-1 combines with J gene TRBJ2-5, with 8 bases fitting TRBD2. Germline trimming cut 1 base from V and 7 bases from J; bases unmatched to any gene: 14. Germline V CDR1 and CDR2: MNHNS, SASEGT. CDR3 length: 17 amino acids. The CDR3 nucleotides are TGTGCCAGCAGTGAAGAGGGAGCGGGAGCCCCAGGGGCGACCCAGTACTTC. Translation gives CASSEEGAGAPGATQYF.

V usage is TRBV12-3 or TRBV12-4 and J usage is TRBJ1-5; D is uncertain. V was trimmed by 1 base and J by 10 bases, leaving 11 bases between them. This CDR3 spans 13 amino acids. The CDR3 DNA sequence: TGTGCCAGCAGTTTAGGGACTGTCCAACCCCAGCATTTT. This sequence encodes CASSLGTVQPQHF.

The chain has TRBV11-2 and TRBJ2-1; D not resolved. The V gene lost 2 bases and the J gene lost 6 bases, with 14 bases spanning the gap. The length of the CDR3 is 15 residues. The germline CDR1 and CDR2 sequences are SGHAT and FQNNGV. The CDR3 here is CASSLSDTRFNEQFF. Written as DNA, the CDR3 is TGTGCCAGCAGCTTAAGTGACACGAGATTCAATGAGCAGTTCTTC.

This chain uses TRBV15 with TRBJ2-3; 8 bases align to TRBD2. This CDR3 has 19 amino acids. Germline CDR1 and CDR2: LNHNV and YYDKDF (reference sequence). V lost 0 bases and J lost 3; bases outside the gene matches: 14. CDR3 bases: TGTGCCACCAGCAGAGATACGTATTATGGACTAGCCCGTACAGATACGCAGTATTTT. This codes for CATSRDTYYGLARTDTQYF.

The chain has TRBV5-4 and TRBJ2-5, with TRBD1 matching 8 bases. V shed 2 bases and J 5 bases; nucleotides not matched to a gene: 5. This CDR3 has 14 residues. Germline V gene sequence: CDR1 SGHNT, CDR2 YYREEE (reference sequence). The CDR3 nucleotides are TGTGCCAGCAGCTTACGGACAGGGTCGGAGACCCAGTACTTC. It translates to CASSLRTGSETQYF.

This chain uses TRBV19 with TRBJ2-2; 7 bases map to TRBD1. Germline V lookup: CDR1 LNHDA, CDR2 SQIVND (reference sequence). The CDR3 is made up of 18 amino acids. V gave up 6 bases and J gave up 5 bases; unmatched junction bases: 18. The CDR3 is CASRRLDMTGPWTGELFF. In DNA form, the CDR3 reads TGTGCCAGTAGGCGCCTAGATATGACAGGGCCTTGGACCGGGGAGCTGTTTTTT.